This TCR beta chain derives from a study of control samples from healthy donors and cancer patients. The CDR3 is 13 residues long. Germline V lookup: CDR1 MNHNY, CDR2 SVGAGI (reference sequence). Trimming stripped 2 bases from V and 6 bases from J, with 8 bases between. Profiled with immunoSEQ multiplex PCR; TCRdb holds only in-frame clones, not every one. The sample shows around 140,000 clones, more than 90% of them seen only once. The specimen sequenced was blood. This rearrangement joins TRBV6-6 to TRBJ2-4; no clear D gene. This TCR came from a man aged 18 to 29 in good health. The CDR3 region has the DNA TGTGCCAGCAGTTACGCAGTGGGAAACATTCAGTACTTC. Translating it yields CASSYAVGNIQYF.